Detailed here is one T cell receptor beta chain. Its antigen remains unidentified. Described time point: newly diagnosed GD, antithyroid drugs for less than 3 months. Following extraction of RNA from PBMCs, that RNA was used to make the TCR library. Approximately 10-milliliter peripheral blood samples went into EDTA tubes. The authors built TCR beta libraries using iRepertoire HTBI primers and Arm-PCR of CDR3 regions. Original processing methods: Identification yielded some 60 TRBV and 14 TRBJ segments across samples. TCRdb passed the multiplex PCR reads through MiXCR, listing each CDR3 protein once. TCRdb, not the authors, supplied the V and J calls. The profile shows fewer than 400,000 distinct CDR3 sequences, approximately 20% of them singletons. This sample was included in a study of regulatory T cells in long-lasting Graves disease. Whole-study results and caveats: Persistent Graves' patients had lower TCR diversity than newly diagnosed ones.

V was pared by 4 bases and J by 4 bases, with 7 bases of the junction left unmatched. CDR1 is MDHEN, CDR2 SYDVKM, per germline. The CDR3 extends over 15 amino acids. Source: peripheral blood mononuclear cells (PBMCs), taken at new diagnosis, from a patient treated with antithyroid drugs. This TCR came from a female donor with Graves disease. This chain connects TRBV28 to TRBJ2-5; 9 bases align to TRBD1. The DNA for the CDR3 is TGTGCCAGCAGTTCACCGGGACAGGGCCCAGAGACCCAGTACTTC. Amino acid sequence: CASSSPGQGPETQYF.